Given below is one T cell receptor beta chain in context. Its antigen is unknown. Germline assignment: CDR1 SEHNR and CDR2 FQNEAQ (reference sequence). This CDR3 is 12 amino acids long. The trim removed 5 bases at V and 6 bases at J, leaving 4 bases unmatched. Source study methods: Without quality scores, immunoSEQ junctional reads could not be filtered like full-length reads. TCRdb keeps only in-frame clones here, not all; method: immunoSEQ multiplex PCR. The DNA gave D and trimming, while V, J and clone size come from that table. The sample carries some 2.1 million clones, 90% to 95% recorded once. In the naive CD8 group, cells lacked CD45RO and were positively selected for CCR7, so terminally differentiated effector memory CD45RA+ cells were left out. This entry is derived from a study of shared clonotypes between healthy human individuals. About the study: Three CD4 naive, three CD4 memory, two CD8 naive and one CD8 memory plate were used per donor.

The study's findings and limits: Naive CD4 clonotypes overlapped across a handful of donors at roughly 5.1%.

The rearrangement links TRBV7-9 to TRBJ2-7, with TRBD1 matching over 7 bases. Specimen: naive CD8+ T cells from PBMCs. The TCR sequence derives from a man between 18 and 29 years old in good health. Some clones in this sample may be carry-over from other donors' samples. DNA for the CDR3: TGTGCCAGCAGCGCGACAGGGTTCGAGCAGTACTTC. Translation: CASSATGFEQYF.